This T cell receptor (beta chain) was documented in a study of neurological immune-mediated disorders. Template-switch 5'RACE cDNA synthesis added a 10-nucleotide unique molecular identifier. One entry per CDR3 protein, called by TCRdb with MiXCR from the 5' RACE reads. In the table there are about 39,000 distinct CDR3 sequences, less than 9% of which are singletons. Sorted libraries were made with 850,000 to 1,000,000 CD4+ or CD8+ T cells. This clonotype was counted a few times. The sequenced material came from CD4+ T cells from blood. The receptor was derived from a man between 50 and 59 years old in good health.

The DNA of the CDR3 is TGCAGTGCTCCGGGCCTAGCGGGAGGGACAGATACGCAGTATTTT. This encodes CSAPGLAGGTDTQYF. The chain employs TRBV20-1 and TRBJ2-3, with 12 nucleotides matching TRBD2. Germline assignment: CDR1 DFQATT and CDR2 SNEGSKA (reference sequence). Unmatched junction bases numbered 6, after V lost 5 bases and J lost 3 bases. The CDR3 covers 15 residues.